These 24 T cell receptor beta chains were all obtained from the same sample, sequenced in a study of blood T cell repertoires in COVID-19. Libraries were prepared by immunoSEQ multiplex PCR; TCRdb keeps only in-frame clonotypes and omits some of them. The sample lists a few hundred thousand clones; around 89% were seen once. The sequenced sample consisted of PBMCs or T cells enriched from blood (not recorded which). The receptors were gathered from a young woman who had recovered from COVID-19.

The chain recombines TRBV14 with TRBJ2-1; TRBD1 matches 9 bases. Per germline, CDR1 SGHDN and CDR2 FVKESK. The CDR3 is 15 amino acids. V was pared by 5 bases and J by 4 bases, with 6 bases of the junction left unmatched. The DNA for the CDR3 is TGTGCCAGCAGCACCCGGGACAGGGTTTACAATGAGCAGTTCTTC. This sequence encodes CASSTRDRVYNEQFF.

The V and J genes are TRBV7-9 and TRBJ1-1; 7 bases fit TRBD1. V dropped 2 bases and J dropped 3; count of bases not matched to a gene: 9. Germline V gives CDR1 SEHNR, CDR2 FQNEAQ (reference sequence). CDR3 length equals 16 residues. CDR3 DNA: TGTGCCAGCAGCTTAACAGGGGAGGAGACCTACACTGAAGCTTTCTTT. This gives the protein CASSLTGEETYTEAFF.

The CDR3 reads CASSAERYSGNTIYF. The CDR3 DNA follows: TGTGCCAGCAGCGCCGAGCGTTACTCTGGAAACACCATATATTTT. This rearrangement joins TRBV9 to TRBJ1-3; D uncertain. The CDR3 is 15 residues long. V was cut by 3 bases and J by 0 bases, with 10 bases left in between. In germline, CDR1 is SGDLS, CDR2 YYNGEE.

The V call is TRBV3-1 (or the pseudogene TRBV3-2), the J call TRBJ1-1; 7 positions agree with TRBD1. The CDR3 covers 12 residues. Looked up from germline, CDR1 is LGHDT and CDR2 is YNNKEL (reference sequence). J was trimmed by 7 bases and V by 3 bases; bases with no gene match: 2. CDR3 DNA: TGTGCCAGCAGCCAGAGGGACAGTGAAGCTTTCTTT. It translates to CASSQRDSEAFF.

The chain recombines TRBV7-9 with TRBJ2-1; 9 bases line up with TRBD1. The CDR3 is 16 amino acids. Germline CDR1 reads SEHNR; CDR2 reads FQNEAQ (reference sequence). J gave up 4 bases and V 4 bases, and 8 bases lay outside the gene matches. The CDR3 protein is CASSWFKDRGYNEQFF. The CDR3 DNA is TGTGCCAGCAGCTGGTTTAAGGACAGGGGATACAATGAGCAGTTCTTC.

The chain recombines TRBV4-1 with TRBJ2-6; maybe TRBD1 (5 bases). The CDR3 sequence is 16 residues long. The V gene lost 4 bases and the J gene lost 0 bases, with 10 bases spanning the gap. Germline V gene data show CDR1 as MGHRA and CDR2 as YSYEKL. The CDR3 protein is CASSPGPNSGANVLTF. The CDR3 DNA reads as TGCGCCAGCAGCCCAGGGCCAAACTCTGGGGCCAACGTCCTGACTTTC.

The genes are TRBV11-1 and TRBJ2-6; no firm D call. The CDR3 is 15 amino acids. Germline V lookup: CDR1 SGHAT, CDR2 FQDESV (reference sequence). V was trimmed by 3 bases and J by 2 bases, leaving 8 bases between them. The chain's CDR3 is CASSFMSAGANVLTF. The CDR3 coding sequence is TGTGCCAGCAGCTTTATGTCGGCTGGGGCCAACGTCCTGACTTTC.

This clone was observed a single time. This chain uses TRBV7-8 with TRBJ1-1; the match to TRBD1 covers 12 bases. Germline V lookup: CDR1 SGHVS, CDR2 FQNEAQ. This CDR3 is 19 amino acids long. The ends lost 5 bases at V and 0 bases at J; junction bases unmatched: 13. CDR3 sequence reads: CASSRDRGRGWALNTEAFF. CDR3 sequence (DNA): TGTGCCAGCAGCCGGGACAGGGGGCGTGGGTGGGCCTTGAACACTGAAGCTTTCTTT.

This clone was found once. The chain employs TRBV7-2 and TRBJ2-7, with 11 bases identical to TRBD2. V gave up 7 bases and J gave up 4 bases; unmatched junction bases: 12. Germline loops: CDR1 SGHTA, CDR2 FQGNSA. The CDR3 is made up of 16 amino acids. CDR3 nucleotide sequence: TGTGCCAGCACCAGCTTTACTAGCGGGGGCCGATACGAGCAGTACTTC. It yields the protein CASTSFTSGGRYEQYF.

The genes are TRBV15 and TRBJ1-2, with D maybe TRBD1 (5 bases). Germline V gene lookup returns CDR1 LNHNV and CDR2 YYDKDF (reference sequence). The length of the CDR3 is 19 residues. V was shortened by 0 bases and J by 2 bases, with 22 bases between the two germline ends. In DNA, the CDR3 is TGTGCCACCAGCAGAGATAGTAGGGTTGTAACGGACAAAAACTATGGCTACACCTTC. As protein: CATSRDSRVVTDKNYGYTF.

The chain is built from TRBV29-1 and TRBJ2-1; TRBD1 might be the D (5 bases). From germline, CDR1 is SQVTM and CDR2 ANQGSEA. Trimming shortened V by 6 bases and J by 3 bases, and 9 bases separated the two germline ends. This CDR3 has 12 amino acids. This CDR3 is CSVEQVYNEQFF. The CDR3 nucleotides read TGCAGCGTCGAACAGGTCTACAATGAGCAGTTCTTC.

The CDR3 DNA sequence: TGTGCCAGTAGTCGCCGGGGTCCGGGACTAGCGGGGGGGCCGGAATACAATGAGCAGTTCTTC. Residues: CASSRRGPGLAGGPEYNEQFF. This rearrangement joins TRBV19 to TRBJ2-1; 16 bases agree with TRBD2. The germline CDR1 and CDR2 sequences are LNHDA and SQIVND (reference sequence). With 5 bases clipped from V and 4 bases from J, the junction kept 17 bases outside the gene matches. This CDR3 comprises 21 residues.

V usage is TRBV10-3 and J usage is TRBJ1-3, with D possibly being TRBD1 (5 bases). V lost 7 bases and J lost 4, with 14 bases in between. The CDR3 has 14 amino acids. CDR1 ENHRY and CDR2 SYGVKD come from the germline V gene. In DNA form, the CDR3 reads TGTGCCATCACTGCCCCGGGGGAAGGAAACACCATATATTTT. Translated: CAITAPGEGNTIYF.

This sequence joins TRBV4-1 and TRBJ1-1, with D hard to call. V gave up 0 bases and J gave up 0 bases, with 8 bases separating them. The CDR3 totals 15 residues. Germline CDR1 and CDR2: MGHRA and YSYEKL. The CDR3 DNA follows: TGCGCCAGCAGCCAAGAGGACTACATGAACACTGAAGCTTTCTTT. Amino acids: CASSQEDYMNTEAFF.

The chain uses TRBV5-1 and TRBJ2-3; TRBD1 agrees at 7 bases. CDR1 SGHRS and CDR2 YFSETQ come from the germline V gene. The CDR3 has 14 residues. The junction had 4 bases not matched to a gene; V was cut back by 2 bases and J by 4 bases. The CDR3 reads CASSFQQGPDTQYF. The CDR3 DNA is TGCGCCAGCAGCTTTCAACAGGGGCCAGATACGCAGTATTTT.

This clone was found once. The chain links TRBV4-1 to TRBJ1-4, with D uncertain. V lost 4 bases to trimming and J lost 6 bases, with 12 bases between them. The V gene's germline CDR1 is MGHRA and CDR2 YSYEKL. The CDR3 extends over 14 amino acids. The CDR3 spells CASSRTQRDEKLFF. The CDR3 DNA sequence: TGCGCCAGCAGCCGCACCCAGCGCGATGAAAAACTGTTTTTT.

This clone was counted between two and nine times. The CDR3, as DNA: TGCGCCAGCAGTGAGACCCCGACAGGAAGTGACACTGAAGCTTTCTTT. This encodes CASSETPTGSDTEAFF. The chain couples TRBV10-1 to TRBJ1-1; a possible D gene is TRBD1 (6 bases). Germline-derived CDR1 and CDR2 are WNHNN and SYGVQD (reference sequence). V lost 2 bases to trimming and J lost 3 bases, with 16 bases between them. There are 16 residues in the CDR3.

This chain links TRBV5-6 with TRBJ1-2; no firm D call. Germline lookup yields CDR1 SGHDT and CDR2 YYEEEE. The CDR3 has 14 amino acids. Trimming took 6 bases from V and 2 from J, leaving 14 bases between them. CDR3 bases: TGTGCCAGCACAAGCCCGGGCGGGAACTATGGCTACACCTTC. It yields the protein CASTSPGGNYGYTF.

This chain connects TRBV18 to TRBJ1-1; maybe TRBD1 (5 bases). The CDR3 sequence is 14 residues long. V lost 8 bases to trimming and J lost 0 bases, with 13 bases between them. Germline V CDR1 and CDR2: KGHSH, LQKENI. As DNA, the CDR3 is TGTGCCAGCGGTGGGGCAAGCATGAACACTGAAGCTTTCTTT. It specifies CASGGASMNTEAFF.

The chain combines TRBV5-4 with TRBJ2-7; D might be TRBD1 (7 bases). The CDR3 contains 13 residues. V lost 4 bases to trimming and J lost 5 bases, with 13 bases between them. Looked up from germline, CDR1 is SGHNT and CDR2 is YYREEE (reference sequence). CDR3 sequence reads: CASSAGQSHEQYF. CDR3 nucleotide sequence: TGTGCCAGCAGCGCGGGACAGTCGCACGAGCAGTACTTC.

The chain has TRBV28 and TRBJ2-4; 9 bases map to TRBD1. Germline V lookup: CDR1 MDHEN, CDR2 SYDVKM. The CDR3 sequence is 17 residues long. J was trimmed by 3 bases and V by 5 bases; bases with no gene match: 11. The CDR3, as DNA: TGTGCCAGCAGTACCCCCGGACAGGGGAGGGACAAAAACATTCAGTACTTC. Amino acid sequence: CASSTPGQGRDKNIQYF.

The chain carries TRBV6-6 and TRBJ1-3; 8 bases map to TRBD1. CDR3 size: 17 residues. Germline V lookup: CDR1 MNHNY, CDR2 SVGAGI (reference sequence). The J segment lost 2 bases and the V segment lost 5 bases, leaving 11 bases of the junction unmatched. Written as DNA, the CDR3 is TGTGCCAGCAGTCCCCCGGGACAGGCATTAGCTGGAAACACCATATATTTT. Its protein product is CASSPPGQALAGNTIYF.

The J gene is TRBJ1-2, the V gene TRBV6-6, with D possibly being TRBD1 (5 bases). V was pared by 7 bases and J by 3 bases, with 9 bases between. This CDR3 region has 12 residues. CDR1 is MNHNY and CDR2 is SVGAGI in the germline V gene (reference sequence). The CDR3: CASTIGDYGYTF. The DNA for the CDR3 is TGTGCCAGCACCATAGGGGACTATGGCTACACCTTC.

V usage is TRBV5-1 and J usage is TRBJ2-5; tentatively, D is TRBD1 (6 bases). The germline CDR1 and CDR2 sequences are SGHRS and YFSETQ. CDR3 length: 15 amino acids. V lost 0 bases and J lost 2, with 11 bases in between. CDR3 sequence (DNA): TGCGCCAGCAGCTTGGCCTCCGGGACACAAGAGACCCAGTACTTC. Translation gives CASSLASGTQETQYF.